The T cell receptor (beta chain) under discussion was sequenced for a study of blood T cells in healthy people across ages (dated by TCRdb to between 2014 and 2017). Context from the whole study: In model experiments, template switching captured roughly one uniquely barcoded TCR beta cDNA molecule for every two T cells. The study measured age-related changes in TCR beta repertoire diversity using deep sequencing normalized with unique cDNA molecular identifiers. The study analyzed two additional independent replicas of 1 million unique cDNA reads from the same blood draw for two donors, one aged 18 to 29 and one aged 80 or older. The donors were divided into four age groups: young (average around 16 years), middle-aged (approximately 42), aged (under 70) and long-lived (more than 75).

Turning to this clonotype: Its antigen is not yet known. No much larger clonotype is one base removed from it; base qualities were not supplied.

The library was prepared using 5' RACE. The instrument was an Illumina HiSeq 2500. A second PCR of roughly 6 to 11 cycles was run with a J-beta primer mix and a sample-barcoded 5' primer. A unique molecular identifier was introduced onto each TCR beta cDNA molecule by a template-switch 5' adaptor carrying 12 random nucleotides. Each sample yielded at least 3 million CDR3-containing paired-end reads. First-strand cDNA was synthesized from all RNA with the Mint cDNA synthesis kit, primed by a TRBC-specific oligonucleotide. All cDNA was treated with uracil-DNA glycosylase and then went through a first 18-cycle PCR with the universal primers M1SS and BC2_uni_R. Concerning the study's data processing: For normalization, 1 million high-quality reads, each with a distinct molecular identifier, were randomly selected from each sample. Reads with shared molecular identifiers were discarded instead of being binned into consensus sequences. MiTCR, set to a Q25 quality threshold and the strictest error-elimination algorithm, was used for CDR3 identification, clonotype clustering and error correction. A nonparametric unseen species model with Euler transformation was used to estimate a lower bound on total TCR beta diversity. The public reads were reprocessed in TCRdb via fastp at Q25 and MiXCR, keeping in-frame beta chains. A single entry per CDR3 protein holds the most common genes and DNA from its merged rows. V and J calls and clone size were set by TCRdb, not the authors. The sample yields approximately 580,000 distinct CDR3 sequences; 24% were counted once. The biggest ten clones account for 8.7% of the sample.

The donors were about 40 Caucasian individuals from Russia, aged roughly 6 to 100 years, who were systemically healthy. Roughly 11 milliliters of peripheral blood were drawn from each donor into EDTA-treated Vacutainer tubes. Ficoll-Paque density-gradient centrifugation was used to isolate PBMCs, with at least 6.5 million per sample. Trizol reagent was used to extract total RNA from PBMCs, with at least 5.5 micrograms per sample. For every donor, flow cytometry on a PBMC aliquot measured the percentage of naive CD45RAhigh/CD27high T cells. CDR1 and CDR2, looked up from the germline V gene, are LGHNA and YSLEER. The CDR3 spans 18 residues, from the cysteine through the phenylalanine. Just CDR3 DNA is preserved here, 54 bases in frame from base 1. V is shortened by 2 bases, J by 1 base, and the region joining them spans 17 bases. What the study reported, not specific to this receptor: Compared with the aged group, the long-lived group had more naive CD4+ T cells, fewer expanded clones and increased TCR diversity, a pattern suggesting age selection. Because the CMV infection status of the donors was unknown, age-related changes in expanded clonotypes may potentially have been confounded. Because profiling used bulk unsorted PBMCs, naive and antigen-experienced compartments could not be compared conclusively. Observed TCR beta diversity correlated strongly with the percentage of naive T cells measured by flow cytometry. Observed TCR beta diversity per million T cells fell roughly linearly with age, and a significant reduction was already apparent by age around 40. Estimates of total diversity based on one million sequenced T cells were regarded as lower bounds and as underestimates.

This sample was shared with a second study, whose subject was T cells of mothers and their children. That second publication adds: Donors were nine systemically healthy Caucasian individuals: three mothers and their six children. cDNA synthesis used all of the extracted RNA, with around 1.6 ug of RNA in each 15 ul reaction. In the second PCR, sample barcodes and 2-4 random nucleotides were introduced via the M1S primer. Each mother yielded over 8.5 million TCR beta CDR3 reads and each child roughly 3 million reads. In both related and unrelated pairs, thymic selection shapes the output of TCR recombination in a similar way, with inherited differences having only a minor effect. Normalized repertoire overlap in related mother-child pairs was always slightly higher than in unrelated mother-child pairs, but the difference was never significant. Persistent microchimeric T cell clones were not detected, at a sensitivity of about 90 clones per million clonotypes. The study used deep NGS to compare TCR beta repertoires of mothers and children, seeking features distinguishing related mother-child pairs from unrelated individuals. On average, the children were roughly 11 +/- 4 years old, while the mothers were about 38 +/- 4 years old. After adapter ligation with NEBNext reagents, the libraries were sequenced on Illumina HiSeq 2000 with 100+100 nt paired-end reads. To prevent cross-contamination, the mother and child libraries were prepared a month apart and were sequenced in separate runs. For each donor, between about 500,000 and 2,200,000 distinct TCR beta clonotypes were identified. Naive TCR beta clonotypes were estimated from low-frequency clonotypes matched to each donor's FACS-determined naive share, without sorting.

The receptor was derived from a boy between 10 and 17 years old in good health. The sample consisted of blood. Recombination joined TRBV4-3 with TRBJ1-4, with TRBD1 perhaps the D gene, on 5 matching bases. The CDR3 reads CASSQLGEGRLTNEKLFF. The base sequence is TGCGCCAGCAGCCAACTTGGAGAGGGACGGTTAACTAATGAAAAACTGTTTTTT.